What follows are 32 T cell receptor beta chains derived from one specimen sequenced in a study of T cell responses to AZD1222 COVID-19 vaccine. Clones were read by immunoSEQ multiplex PCR, and TCRdb kept only the in-frame ones, dropping some. This repertoire shows over 150,000 clones, about 87% found once; its top ten account for approximately 3.1%. Material: peripheral blood, obtained on day 0 of AZD1222 vaccination. The source is an adult in good health.

The chain carries TRBV10-3 and TRBJ1-4, with D possibly matching TRBD1 (5 bases). CDR3 length equals 15 residues. V was shortened by 0 bases and J by 6 bases, with 11 bases between the two germline ends. Germline CDR1 and CDR2: ENHRY and SYGVKD. The CDR3 bases are TGTGCCATCAGTGAGTCAAGGGGAGTCGATGAAAAACTGTTTTTT. Translated, it gives CAISESRGVDEKLFF.

The CDR3 DNA reads as TGCGCCAGCAGCTGGGTCAGTCAAAGCTCCTACAATGAGCAGTTCTTC. It is translated as CASSWVSQSSYNEQFF. The genes are TRBV5-1 and TRBJ2-1, with unresolved D. The length of the CDR3 is 16 residues. The germline CDR1 and CDR2 sequences are SGHRS and YFSETQ. Between the trimmed V and J ends, which lost 3 bases and 0 bases, there was a span of 13 bases.

V gene TRBV4-3 combines with J gene TRBJ1-1; D is ambiguous. With 0 bases removed from V and 1 base from J, the gap between germline ends came to 12 bases. Germline V gives CDR1 LGHNA, CDR2 YSLEER. This CDR3 has 16 residues. CDR3 nucleotides: TGCGCCAGCAGCCAAGAGCTCGGGTCAGCGAACACTGAAGCTTTCTTT. Protein product: CASSQELGSANTEAFF.

The chain has TRBV7-9 and TRBJ1-4; D is unresolved. Germline V gene sequence: CDR1 SEHNR, CDR2 FQNEAQ (reference sequence). Trimming shortened V by 5 bases and J by 8 bases, and 12 bases separated the two germline ends. The CDR3 has 13 residues. CDR3 DNA: TGTGCCAGCAGCCATCGAAGCCCCGAAAAACTGTTTTTT. Encoded protein: CASSHRSPEKLFF. Drawing the rest from reference TRBV7-9 and TRBJ1-4, the complete variable domain is DTGVSQNPRHKITKRGQNVTFRCDPISEHNRLYWYRQTLGQGPEFLTYFQNEAQLEKSRLLSDRFSAERPKGSFSTLEIQRTEQGDSAMYLCASSHRSPEKLFFGSGTQLSVL.

About this clone: Other DNA sequences in this sample translate to the same CDR3. Here the CDR3 reads CASSLTSGSYNEQFF. The CDR3, as DNA: TGTGCCAGCAGCCTAACTAGCGGGTCCTACAATGAGCAGTTCTTC. The rearrangement links TRBV3-1 (or the pseudogene TRBV3-2) to TRBJ2-1, with 9 positions matching TRBD2. CDR3 length equals 15 residues. The V and J ends lost 4 bases and 1 base, in that order; junction bases with no gene match: 2. Germline V gene data show CDR1 as LGHDT and CDR2 as YNNKEL (reference sequence).

The chain employs TRBV29-1 and TRBJ1-2; D is perhaps TRBD1 (6 bases). Germline CDR1 and CDR2: SQVTM and ANQGSEA. V was pared by 4 bases and J by 5 bases, with 11 bases between. This CDR3 region has 12 residues. The CDR3 DNA follows: TGCAGCGTTGTACAGGGACTTTATGGCTACACCTTC. Its protein is CSVVQGLYGYTF. Based on the CDR3 plus reference TRBV29-1 and TRBJ1-2, the full variable domain is SAVISQKPSRDICQRGTSLTIQCQVDSQVTMMFWYRQQPGQSLTLIATANQGSEATYESGFVIDKFPISRPNLTFSTLTVSNMSPEDSSIYLCSVVQGLYGYTFGSGTRLTVV.

The rearrangement joins TRBV28 to TRBJ1-1; 7 bases match TRBD1. CDR3 size: 14 residues. V dropped 3 bases and J dropped 3; count of bases not matched to a gene: 4. The germline V gene encodes CDR1 MDHEN and CDR2 SYDVKM. The CDR3 loop reads CASSLTGRDTEAFF. CDR3 coding DNA: TGTGCCAGCAGTTTGACAGGGAGGGACACTGAAGCTTTCTTT. The whole variable domain, filled in from reference TRBV28 and TRBJ1-1, reads DVKVTQSSRYLVKRTGEKVFLECVQDMDHENMFWYRQDPGLGLRLIYFSYDVKMKEKGDIPEGYSVSREKKERFSLILESASTNQTSMYLCASSLTGRDTEAFFGQGTRLTVV.

With respect to this clone: One end of the junction fails to match germline, which may point to a read error. This chain joins TRBV7-7 and TRBJ1-5; D is unclear. Per germline, CDR1 SSHAT and CDR2 FNYEAQ (reference sequence). The CDR3 contains 13 residues. CDR3: CASSPDTNQPQHF. The CDR3, as DNA: TGTGCTAGCAGCCCGGATACTAATCAGCCCCAGCATTTT.

This chain joins TRBV7-9 and TRBJ1-1, with D uncertain. Germline-derived CDR1 and CDR2 are SEHNR and FQNEAQ (reference sequence). Between the trimmed V and J ends, which lost 2 bases and 8 bases, there was a span of 15 bases. The CDR3 has 14 residues. The CDR3 loop is CASSLQVLSDEAFF. For the CDR3, the DNA is TGTGCCAGCAGCTTACAGGTTCTTAGCGACGAAGCTTTCTTT.

The rearrangement joins TRBV5-1 to TRBJ2-5, with 9 bases identical to TRBD1. CDR3 length equals 18 residues. The V gene end was trimmed by 3 bases and the J gene end by 5 bases; junction bases not matched to a gene: 17. Germline assignment: CDR1 SGHRS and CDR2 YFSETQ. The CDR3 bases are TGCGCCAGCAGCTCGGGCCTCGTAAACAGGGGGCGCGGGGAGACCCAGTACTTC. Translated: CASSSGLVNRGRGETQYF. The whole variable domain, remainder taken from reference TRBV5-1 and TRBJ2-5, is KAGVTQTPRYLIKTRGQQVTLSCSPISGHRSVSWYQQTPGQGLQFLFEYFSETQRNKGNFPGRFSGRQFSNSRSEMNVSTLELGDSALYLCASSSGLVNRGRGETQYFGPGTRLLVL.

The chain uses TRBV18 and TRBJ1-4, with D unresolved. The germline gives CDR1 KGHSH, CDR2 LQKENI. The CDR3 contains 15 residues. V was cut by 1 base and J by 3 bases, with 9 bases left in between. CDR3: CASSPLWTPNEKLFF. The CDR3 bases are TGTGCCAGCTCACCACTATGGACTCCTAATGAAAAACTGTTTTTT.

The rearrangement links TRBV5-1 to TRBJ2-1; D perhaps matches TRBD1 (5 bases). The CDR3 has 13 residues. The germline CDR1 and CDR2 sequences are SGHRS and YFSETQ. V lost 4 bases and J 4 bases, leaving 9 bases between the germline ends. CDR3 residues: CASSKDRYNEQFF. In nucleotides, the CDR3 is TGCGCCAGCAGCAAAGACAGATACAATGAGCAGTTCTTC. The full variable domain, with the rest looked up from reference TRBV5-1 and TRBJ2-1, is KAGVTQTPRYLIKTRGQQVTLSCSPISGHRSVSWYQQTPGQGLQFLFEYFSETQRNKGNFPGRFSGRQFSNSRSEMNVSTLELGDSALYLCASSKDRYNEQFFGPGTRLTVL.

The rearrangement joins TRBV6-2 or TRBV6-3 to TRBJ2-3; 9 bases map to TRBD2. The CDR3 is made up of 15 amino acids. Germline V CDR1 and CDR2: MNHEY, SVGEGT. Losses at the gene ends were 6 bases for V and 4 bases for J; bases not matched to a gene: 8. The CDR3 nucleotides are TGTGCCAGCAGCACGCGGGGGGGCGGGGCAGATACGCAGTATTTT. It translates to CASSTRGGGADTQYF.

The V and J genes are TRBV7-8 and TRBJ1-2; 7 bases are shared with TRBD1. The CDR3 covers 12 residues. V lost 5 bases to trimming and J lost 8 bases; unmatched junction nucleotides: 5. CDR1 and CDR2 from the germline V gene are SGHVS and FQNEAQ. The CDR3 loop reads CASSPRGRGYTF. The CDR3, as DNA: TGTGCCAGCAGCCCGAGGGGGCGAGGCTACACCTTC.

The J gene is TRBJ1-3, the V gene TRBV12-3 or TRBV12-4; no clear D. Trimming left V 7 bases short and J 4 bases short, with 8 bases between. The CDR3 totals 12 residues. CDR3 amino acids: CASNGVGNTIYF. The CDR3 nucleotides read TGTGCCAGCAACGGGGTAGGAAACACCATATATTTT.

The rearrangement links TRBV19 to TRBJ2-1, with D unresolved. The CDR3 spans 15 residues. Trimming cost V 6 bases and J 0 bases, with 12 bases left between them. Germline CDR1 and CDR2: LNHDA and SQIVND (reference sequence). CDR3 nucleotide sequence: TGTGCCAGTAGGCCTGGACCGAGCTCCTACAATGAGCAGTTCTTC. The encoded protein is CASRPGPSSYNEQFF.

CDR3 bases: TGTGCCAGCACCCACAAGGGAGGGGGTATAGGTGCCCAGCATTTT. It translates to CASTHKGGGIGAQHF. This chain connects TRBV6-5 to TRBJ1-5; D perhaps matches TRBD1 (6 bases). The germline V and J ends were trimmed by 7 bases and 11 bases, with 24 bases remaining between them. Germline CDR1 MNHEY, CDR2 SVGAGI. The CDR3 runs 15 residues.

CDR3 sequence: CASSQDRDRVTGELFF. Written as DNA, the CDR3 is TGCGCCAGCAGCCAAGATAGGGACAGGGTGACCGGGGAGCTGTTTTTT. V gene TRBV4-3 combines with J gene TRBJ2-2; 9 bases match TRBD1. Per the germline V gene, CDR1 is LGHNA and CDR2 is YSLEER. Trimming took 0 bases from V and 5 from J; bases not matched to a gene: 4. The CDR3 length is 16 residues.

J is TRBJ2-7 and V is TRBV6-7; weak D call: TRBD1 (6 bases). TRBV6-7 is annotated as an ORF whose role is uncertain. V dropped 7 bases and J dropped 3 bases, with 10 bases sitting between them. The CDR3 spans 12 residues. CDR3 amino acids: CASNQQGYEQYF. CDR3 in DNA: TGTGCCAGCAACCAACAGGGCTACGAGCAGTACTTC.

This chain joins TRBV3-1 (or the pseudogene TRBV3-2) and TRBJ2-2; TRBD2 agrees at 8 bases. Germline-derived CDR1 and CDR2 are LGHDT and YNNKEL (reference sequence). The J segment lost 1 base and the V segment lost 4 bases, leaving 8 bases of the junction unmatched. The CDR3 runs 17 residues. CDR3 loop: CASSPPWAGGNTGELFF. CDR3 nucleotide sequence: TGTGCCAGCAGCCCACCCTGGGCGGGGGGGAACACCGGGGAGCTGTTTTTT.

The chain employs TRBV7-2 and TRBJ2-7; possible D gene TRBD1, 6 bases. Trimming cost V 5 bases and J 6 bases, with 17 bases left between them. This CDR3 has 14 amino acids. The germline gives CDR1 SGHTA, CDR2 FQGNSA. CDR3 loop: CASSPRQEPLEQYF. The CDR3 DNA sequence: TGTGCCAGCAGCCCCAGACAGGAGCCCCTCGAGCAGTACTTC.

The chain combines TRBV6-1 with TRBJ2-4; perhaps D is TRBD1 or TRBD2 (5 bases each). There are 16 residues in the CDR3. V was shortened by 1 base and J by 2 bases, with 12 bases between the two germline ends. Germline V lookup: CDR1 MNHNS, CDR2 SASEGT. CDR3 amino acids: CASSEVEGTTKNIQYF. DNA for the CDR3: TGTGCCAGCAGTGAAGTCGAGGGGACGACCAAAAACATTCAGTACTTC.

The chain recombines TRBV19 with TRBJ1-1, with 7 nucleotides matching TRBD1. CDR1 and CDR2 (germline): LNHDA, SQIVND (reference sequence). The CDR3 length is 15 residues. V gave up 5 bases and J gave up 0 bases; unmatched junction bases: 6. This CDR3 is CASSQQGTLNTEAFF. The CDR3, as DNA: TGTGCCAGTAGTCAACAGGGGACATTGAACACTGAAGCTTTCTTT.

V gene TRBV9 combines with J gene TRBJ2-2; TRBD1 agrees at 12 bases. Germline CDR1 and CDR2: SGDLS and YYNGEE. This CDR3 has 18 residues. V shed 2 bases and J 5 bases; nucleotides not matched to a gene: 10. CDR3 protein: CASSVLPGTGGGTGELFF. In DNA form, the CDR3 reads TGTGCCAGCAGCGTCCTCCCCGGGACAGGGGGCGGGACCGGGGAGCTGTTTTTT. The full variable domain, with the rest looked up from reference TRBV9 and TRBJ2-2, is DSGVTQTPKHLITATGQRVTLRCSPRSGDLSVYWYQQSLDQGLQFLIQYYNGEERAKGNILERFSAQQFPDLHSELNLSSLELGDSALYFCASSVLPGTGGGTGELFFGEGSRLTVL.

The V call is TRBV9, the J call TRBJ2-3, with D possibly TRBD2 on 7 matching bases. This CDR3 contains 14 residues. Trimming pared 6 bases from V and 4 bases from J, leaving 15 bases between. Per the germline V gene, CDR1 is SGDLS and CDR2 is YYNGEE. The CDR3 loop reads CASTPRGAADTQYF. The DNA of the CDR3 is TGTGCCAGCACCCCCCGGGGGGCTGCAGATACGCAGTATTTT.

This clone was picked up a small number of times. The chain recombines TRBV21-1 with TRBJ2-7; the table names TRBD1, a call not compared with the DNA. TRBV21-1 is a pseudogene. The CDR3 totals 13 residues. The DNA for the CDR3 is TGTGCCAGCATCCGGGACAGGTGGTCCGAGCAGTACTTC. It encodes CASIRDRWSEQYF.

The chain links TRBV5-6 to TRBJ2-7, with unresolved D. CDR3 length equals 13 residues. Germline V gene lookup returns CDR1 SGHDT and CDR2 YYEEEE. Trimming left V 1 base short and J 2 bases short, with 7 bases between. The CDR3 region has the DNA TGTGCCAGCAGCTTGTCAGTCGCCTACGAGCAGTACTTC. Translated, it gives CASSLSVAYEQYF.

The chain couples TRBV11-2 to TRBJ1-1, with 7 bases matching TRBD1. Germline values: CDR1 SGHAT, CDR2 FQNNGV. The CDR3 totals 16 residues. The junction had 12 bases not matched to a gene; V was cut back by 1 base and J by 7 bases. The CDR3 sequence is CASSLGRGTAKGEAFF. The CDR3 DNA sequence: TGTGCCAGCAGCTTAGGACGGGGGACAGCAAAAGGTGAAGCTTTCTTT.

The rearrangement joins TRBV7-2 to TRBJ1-5; D remains ambiguous. CDR3 size: 13 residues. V gave up 1 base and J gave up 7 bases, with 8 bases separating them. Germline CDR1 and CDR2: SGHTA and FQGNSA. This chain's CDR3 is CASSLVEDQPQHF. The CDR3 region has the DNA TGTGCCAGCAGCTTAGTGGAGGACCAGCCCCAGCATTTT.

This chain joins TRBV7-8 and TRBJ1-6, with 9 nucleotides matching TRBD1. Germline loops: CDR1 SGHVS, CDR2 FQNEAQ. This CDR3 comprises 17 residues. The J segment lost 2 bases and the V segment lost 1 base, leaving 3 bases of the junction unmatched. The CDR3 DNA follows: TGTGCCAGCAGCTTAGGGGACAGGGAAACCTATAATTCACCCCTCCACTTT. It specifies CASSLGDRETYNSPLHF.

Comments on this clone: The sample contains more than one DNA sequence encoding this CDR3. The rearrangement uses TRBV12-3 or TRBV12-4 and TRBJ1-2; D ambiguous. The germline V and J ends were trimmed by 6 bases and 1 base, with 9 bases remaining between them. The CDR3 length is 13 residues. CDR3 amino acids: CASSPNINYGYTF. The CDR3, as DNA: TGTGCCAGCAGCCCTAATATTAACTATGGCTACACCTTC.

This rearrangement joins TRBV2 to TRBJ1-1; maybe TRBD1 (6 bases). This CDR3 is 13 amino acids long. With 6 bases removed from V and 7 bases from J, the gap between germline ends came to 15 bases. CDR1 and CDR2 from the germline V gene are SNHLY and FYNNEI. The CDR3 is CASSGTFAGEAFF. Written as DNA, the CDR3 is TGTGCCAGCAGCGGGACATTCGCTGGTGAAGCTTTCTTT. Filled out from reference TRBV2 and TRBJ1-1, the complete variable domain reads EPEVTQTPSHQVTQMGQEVILRCVPISNHLYFYWYRQILGQKVEFLVSFYNNEISEKSEIFDDQFSVERPDGSNFTLKIRSTKLEDSAMYFCASSGTFAGEAFFGQGTRLTVV.